One sample yielded the 30 T cell receptor beta chains listed below, sequenced in a study of blood T cells in healthy people across ages. Together with a sample-barcoded 5' primer, a J-beta primer mix was included in a second PCR lasting roughly 6 to 12 cycles. MiXCR was run by TCRdb on the 5' RACE reads, yielding one entry per CDR3 protein. The sample has 1.5 million to 1.8 million distinct CDR3 sequences, 35% to 45% seen once; the top ten hold over 3.5%. The sample was blood. These receptors all come from a woman between 18 and 29 years old in good health.

In this sample, this clonotype turned up a few times. The CDR3 protein is CASKRGVSRQAFF. The CDR3 region has the DNA TGTGCCAGCAAAAGGGGCGTATCACGCCAAGCTTTCTTT. The V call is TRBV6-2 or TRBV6-3, the J call TRBJ1-1, with D maybe TRBD1 (5 bases). The V end lost 7 bases, the J end lost 9 bases, and 18 bases lay between the germline ends. The CDR3 contains 13 residues. Per the germline V gene, CDR1 is MNHEY and CDR2 is SVGEGT.

This clonotype was recorded a few times. V is TRBV20-1 and J is TRBJ2-3, with D unresolved. The length of the CDR3 is 13 residues. The germline V gene has CDR1 DFQATT and CDR2 SNEGSKA (reference sequence). V dropped 6 bases and J dropped 3 bases, with 13 bases sitting between them. This CDR3 reads CSAEWGWTDTQYF. The CDR3 DNA is TGCAGTGCCGAGTGGGGATGGACAGATACGCAGTATTTT.

This clonotype has a handful of counts. The chain joins TRBV12-3 or TRBV12-4 to TRBJ2-7; tentative D call: TRBD2 (6 bases). Trimming removed 6 bases from V and 0 bases from J, with 15 bases in between. This CDR3 region has 15 residues. As DNA, the CDR3 is TGTGCCAGCAGGTACTCCGGGGGTCTCTCCTACGAGCAGTACTTC. Translation gives CASRYSGGLSYEQYF.

The chain employs TRBV7-9 and TRBJ2-7, with D hard to call. The CDR3 runs to 16 residues. V lost 4 bases and J 0 bases, leaving 16 bases between the germline ends. Per germline, CDR1 SEHNR and CDR2 FQNEAQ (reference sequence). CDR3 nucleotides: TGTGCCAGCAGCTCAAAGCTCGGGTTAGGCTCCTACGAGCAGTACTTC. Protein sequence: CASSSKLGLGSYEQYF.

The sample holds a few counts of this clonotype. This chain links TRBV29-1 with TRBJ2-5, with D possibly matching TRBD2 (7 bases). The CDR3 spans 13 residues. Per germline, CDR1 SQVTM and CDR2 ANQGSEA. Here the CDR3 reads CSGGGRYQETQYF. The CDR3 coding sequence is TGCTCTGGCGGGGGCCGGTACCAAGAGACCCAGTACTTC.

The genes are TRBV7-2 and TRBJ1-4; a weak D match, TRBD1 (5 bases). Trimming pared 1 base from V and 8 bases from J, leaving 17 bases between. Germline V gene lookup returns CDR1 SGHTA and CDR2 FQGNSA. The CDR3 extends over 16 amino acids. In DNA form, the CDR3 reads TGTGCCAGCAGCTTAGGCCCCGGGCCAAGGGGAGAAAAACTGTTTTTT. Translating gives CASSLGPGPRGEKLFF.

The chain carries TRBV30 and TRBJ2-5, with D perhaps matching TRBD1 (5 bases). The DNA end is more similar to TRBJ2-7, so the J call may be wrong. Germline loops: CDR1 GTSNPN, CDR2 SVGIG (reference sequence). This CDR3 region has 15 residues. In DNA, the CDR3 is TGTGCCTGGAGACTTAAGGGGTTTGGGTCCTACGAGCAGTACTTC. Translated, it gives CAWRLKGFGSYEQYF.

This clonotype was seen a handful of times. The V gene is TRBV25-1, the J gene TRBJ2-2; D assignment may be TRBD1 or TRBD2 (5 bases each). This CDR3 comprises 15 residues. The V and J ends lost 4 bases and 0 bases respectively, with 9 bases between them. CDR1 is MGHDK, CDR2 SYGVNS, per germline. CDR3 bases: TGTGCCAGCAGTGGCCGGGGCTCGAACACCGGGGAGCTGTTTTTT. Translation: CASSGRGSNTGELFF.

Here the CDR3 DNA reads TGTGCCAGCTCACGAGGGCCCCCGGACAACTCTGGAAACACCATATATTTT. Protein product: CASSRGPPDNSGNTIYF. The chain employs TRBV18 and TRBJ1-3; D perhaps matches TRBD1 (5 bases). Germline CDR1 reads KGHSH; CDR2 reads LQKENI. The CDR3 totals 17 residues. Trimming cost V 4 bases and J 0 bases, with 16 bases left between them.

The rearrangement uses TRBV20-1 and TRBJ2-7, with D perhaps TRBD2 (5 bases). CDR1 is DFQATT and CDR2 is SNEGSKA in the germline V gene (reference sequence). The V end lost 0 bases, the J end lost 3 bases, and 15 bases lay between the germline ends. This CDR3 contains 15 residues. The CDR3 protein is CSARDASGLNYEQYF. The CDR3, as DNA: TGCAGTGCTAGAGATGCCAGCGGACTTAACTACGAGCAGTACTTC.

The J gene is TRBJ2-2, the V gene TRBV4-3; D is perhaps TRBD1 (6 bases). Looked up from germline, CDR1 is LGHNA and CDR2 is YSLEER. Trimming shortened V by 4 bases and J by 7 bases, and 13 bases separated the two germline ends. The CDR3 totals 14 residues. CDR3: CASSPPGAVGELFF. DNA of the CDR3: TGCGCCAGCAGCCCCCCAGGGGCCGTCGGGGAGCTGTTTTTT.

This clonotype was seen a handful of times. Sequence at one end of the junction differs from germline and may be a read error. This sequence joins TRBV6-5 and TRBJ1-2, with unresolved D. The CDR3 loop spans 13 amino acids. Germline lookup yields CDR1 MNHEY and CDR2 SVGAGI. The CDR3 region has the DNA TGTGCAAGCAGTTACCCGGACAACTATGGCTACACCTTC. As protein: CASSYPDNYGYTF.

The chain links TRBV5-1 to TRBJ2-3; tentatively, D is TRBD2 (6 bases). The CDR3 spans 15 residues. The germline V gene has CDR1 SGHRS and CDR2 YFSETQ. V was shortened by 0 bases and J by 4 bases, with 12 bases between the two germline ends. The CDR3 spells CASSLGPRDADTQYF. The CDR3 DNA reads TGCGCCAGCAGCTTGGGTCCGCGGGACGCAGATACGCAGTATTTT.

The rearrangement joins TRBV5-1 to TRBJ1-4; TRBD1 might be the D (6 bases). The germline V gene encodes CDR1 SGHRS and CDR2 YFSETQ. The CDR3 covers 16 residues. The V gene lost 4 bases and the J gene lost 0 bases, with 13 bases spanning the gap. The DNA for the CDR3 is TGCGCCAGCAGCAGGTCCAGGACAGCAACTAATGAAAAACTGTTTTTT. Translated, it gives CASSRSRTATNEKLFF. The full variable domain, its missing parts supplied by reference TRBV5-1 and TRBJ1-4, is KAGVTQTPRYLIKTRGQQVTLSCSPISGHRSVSWYQQTPGQGLQFLFEYFSETQRNKGNFPGRFSGRQFSNSRSEMNVSTLELGDSALYLCASSRSRTATNEKLFFGSGTQLSVL.

V is TRBV5-1 and J is TRBJ2-5, with 12 bases fitting TRBD1. The DNA end is a closer match to TRBJ2-7, so the J assignment may be wrong. The germline V gene has CDR1 SGHRS and CDR2 YFSETQ. There are 15 residues in the CDR3. CDR3 region: CASSLEGTGGSEQYF. DNA of the CDR3: TGCGCCAGCAGCTTGGAAGGGACAGGGGGCAGCGAGCAGTACTTC.

Concerning this clonotype: One end of the junction is discordant with germline, which a read error may explain. The gene calls are TRBV12-3 or TRBV12-4 and TRBJ1-1; TRBD1 is a possible D gene (6 bases). The CDR3 has 15 amino acids. The CDR3 region is CVSSGGGTVNTEAFF. The CDR3 bases are TGTGTCAGCAGTGGGGGCGGTACGGTCAACACTGAAGCTTTCTTT.

J is TRBJ2-2 and V is TRBV29-1; D perhaps matches TRBD2 (5 bases). V was trimmed by 1 base and J by 7 bases, leaving 7 bases between them. Germline values: CDR1 SQVTM, CDR2 ANQGSEA. The CDR3 consists of 12 residues. The CDR3 DNA reads TGCAGCGTTGAAGTCGGGGTCGGGGAGCTGTTTTTT. Its protein product is CSVEVGVGELFF.

This chain joins TRBV7-9 and TRBJ1-2; D remains ambiguous. V dropped 1 base and J dropped 10 bases, with 7 bases sitting between them. This CDR3 contains 11 residues. The germline V gene has CDR1 SEHNR and CDR2 FQNEAQ (reference sequence). The CDR3 is CASSLEGDYTF. In DNA form, the CDR3 reads TGTGCCAGCAGCTTAGAAGGAGACTACACCTTC.

V is TRBV5-1 and J is TRBJ2-4; 7 positions match TRBD2. The better agreement between TRBJ2-5 and the DNA end casts doubt on the J call. The CDR3 has 15 amino acids. Germline V lookup: CDR1 SGHRS, CDR2 YFSETQ. The CDR3 sequence is CASSLREGNRETQYF. The CDR3 DNA sequence: TGCGCCAGCAGCTTGAGGGAGGGCAATAGAGAGACCCAGTACTTC.

J is TRBJ2-1 and V is TRBV5-1; 9 bases agree with TRBD1. From germline, CDR1 is SGHRS and CDR2 YFSETQ. The ends lost 4 bases at V and 14 bases at J; junction bases unmatched: 19. CDR3 length: 16 amino acids. CDR3 DNA sequence: TGCGCCAGCAGCCCGCAGGGACAGGGCGAAATTTTTACAAAGTTCTTC. This sequence encodes CASSPQGQGEIFTKFF.

This clonotype came up a few times. V is TRBV2 and J is TRBJ1-2; tentatively, D is TRBD1 (5 bases). This CDR3 contains 18 residues. Germline assignment: CDR1 SNHLY and CDR2 FYNNEI. The V end was cut by 3 bases, the J end by 0 bases, with 20 bases between. The CDR3: CASSDGPGLKIANYGYTF. In DNA form, the CDR3 reads TGTGCCAGCAGTGACGGTCCGGGACTGAAGATAGCTAACTATGGCTACACCTTC.

The chain couples TRBV27 to TRBJ2-7; 8 positions match TRBD1. With V trimmed by 0 bases and J by 0 bases, 4 bases remained unmatched. Looked up from germline, CDR1 is MNHEY and CDR2 is SMNVEV (reference sequence). This CDR3 is 16 amino acids long. This chain's CDR3 is CASSLSRGPPSYEQYF. CDR3 DNA: TGTGCCAGCAGTTTATCCAGGGGGCCCCCCTCCTACGAGCAGTACTTC.

V is TRBV12-3 or TRBV12-4 and J is TRBJ1-4; D gene unclear. Trimming removed 6 bases from V and 1 base from J, with 9 bases in between. The CDR3 extends over 14 amino acids. The DNA for the CDR3 is TGTGCCAGCAGAAAACAGATAACTAATGAAAAACTGTTTTTT. Its protein is CASRKQITNEKLFF.

This chain links TRBV11-2 with TRBJ1-6; the match to TRBD1 covers 7 bases. After removal of 4 bases from V and 16 bases from J, the junction contained 10 bases not matched to a gene. The CDR3 covers 13 residues. CDR1 is SGHAT and CDR2 is FQNNGV in the germline V gene. For the CDR3, the DNA is TGTGCCAGCAGCTCGCTACAGGGGCTAACTCTCCACTTT. Amino acids: CASSSLQGLTLHF.

This clonotype was counted only a few times. This CDR3 is CASSNRIYNSPLHF. Here the CDR3 DNA reads TGCGCCAGCAGCAACAGGATCTATAATTCACCCCTCCACTTT. V and J are TRBV4-3 and TRBJ1-6, with D possibly TRBD1 on 5 matching bases. In germline, CDR1 is LGHNA, CDR2 YSLEER. Trimming stripped 5 bases from V and 3 bases from J, with 8 bases between. CDR3 length equals 14 residues.

The gene calls are TRBV5-1 and TRBJ2-1; perhaps TRBD1 as D (5 bases). Germline V gene lookup returns CDR1 SGHRS and CDR2 YFSETQ. Trimming stripped 1 base from V and 3 bases from J, with 11 bases between. This CDR3 region has 15 residues. CDR3 residues: CASSLPGPVYNEQFF. Here the CDR3 DNA reads TGCGCCAGCAGCTTGCCAGGGCCGGTCTACAATGAGCAGTTCTTC.

V is TRBV5-1 and J is TRBJ1-2; D ambiguous. CDR1 SGHRS and CDR2 YFSETQ come from the germline V gene. V shed 8 bases and J shed 0 bases, with 14 bases lying between them. The CDR3 length is 14 residues. In DNA form, the CDR3 reads TGCGCCAGTGGCCCGGATGGCTCTAACTATGGCTACACCTTC. Its translation is CASGPDGSNYGYTF.

V gene TRBV28 combines with J gene TRBJ2-7; D perhaps matches TRBD2 (5 bases). Germline V gene data show CDR1 as MDHEN and CDR2 as SYDVKM. Deletions cut 5 bases from V and 0 bases from J, with 20 bases between. The CDR3 has 17 amino acids. As DNA, the CDR3 is TGTGCCAGCAGTGGTACAACCAATCGGGGTCCCTCCTACGAGCAGTACTTC. As protein: CASSGTTNRGPSYEQYF.

The chain is built from TRBV2 and TRBJ2-1; no firm D call. The assigned J gene may be wrong: the sequence end matches TRBJ2-7 better. The length of the CDR3 is 14 residues. Germline CDR1 and CDR2: SNHLY and FYNNEI. This chain's CDR3 is CASSEGLAYNEQYF. The DNA of the CDR3 is TGTGCCAGCAGTGAGGGCCTTGCCTACAATGAGCAGTACTTC.

The chain uses TRBV6-1 and TRBJ2-3; D remains ambiguous. V was shortened by 2 bases and J by 9 bases, with 15 bases between the two germline ends. The CDR3 is made up of 14 amino acids. The germline CDR1 and CDR2 sequences are MNHNS and SASEGT. The CDR3 nucleotides are TGTGCCAGCAGTGAATTTTACGAGAGCCTGACGCAGTATTTT. Translated, it gives CASSEFYESLTQYF.